Sequencing of this T cell receptor (beta chain) was carried out in a study of T cells in Graves' hyperthyroidism and ophthalmopathy. Study-level results: From stable hyperthyroidism, ophthalmopathy was separated by a 13 V-J model. Most thyroid-expanded clonotypes above 0.001 were also found in blood.

Exclusion of a patient resulted from uncontrolled infection, other autoimmune disease, pregnancy or lactation. Each diagnosis drew on symptoms, thyroxine, TRAb, thyroid ultrasound and orbital computed tomography findings. The CDR3 spans 15 residues. Germline CDR1 and CDR2: LGHDT and YNNKEL (reference sequence). Regarding this clonotype: Its antigen is undetermined. A much larger clone differs by one base, so this may be a read error.

RNA transcripts gave rise to amplified TCR beta CDR3 regions. Primed by the HTBI set, a first-round RT-PCR was run on the TCR CDR3. Using its own MiXCR run on the multiplex PCR reads, TCRdb lists one record per CDR3 protein. The table has 530,000 or so distinct CDR3 sequences, roughly 25% seen once. Source material: blood. The chain uses TRBV3-1 and TRBJ2-7; D is undetermined. This TCR came from a woman aged 25 to 39 with Graves' ophthalmopathy. The CDR3 sequence: CAGSQEAGGSYEQYF. The CDR3 DNA sequence: TGTGCCGGCAGCCAAGAAGCAGGTGGCTCCTACGAGCAGTACTTC.